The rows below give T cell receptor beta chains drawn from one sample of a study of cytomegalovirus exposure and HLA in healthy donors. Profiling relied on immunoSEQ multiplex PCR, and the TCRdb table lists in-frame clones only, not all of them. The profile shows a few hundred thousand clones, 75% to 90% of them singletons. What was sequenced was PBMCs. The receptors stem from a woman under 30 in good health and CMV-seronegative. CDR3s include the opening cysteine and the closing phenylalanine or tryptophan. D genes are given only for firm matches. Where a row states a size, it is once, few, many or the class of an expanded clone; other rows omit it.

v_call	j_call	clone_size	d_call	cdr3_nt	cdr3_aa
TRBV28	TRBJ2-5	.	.	TGTGCCAGCAGTTTACTCGACGGCGGGGAGACCCAGTACTTC	CASSLLDGGETQYF
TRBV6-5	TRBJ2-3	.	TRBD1	TGTGCCAGCAGCAAGGGACAGGGGCGCACAGATACGCAGTATTTT	CASSKGQGRTDTQYF
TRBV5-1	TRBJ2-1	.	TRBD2	TGCGCCAGCAGCTTGGACCCGGGGGGATATGAGCAGTTCTTC	CASSLDPGGYEQFF
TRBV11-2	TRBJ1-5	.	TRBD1	TGTGCCAGCAGCTTGTCACAGGGGGCATTTCAGCCCCAGCATTTT	CASSLSQGAFQPQHF
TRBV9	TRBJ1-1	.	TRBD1	TGTGCCAGCAGCTTCCACAGGGGAGGCACTGAAGCTTTCTTT	CASSFHRGGTEAFF
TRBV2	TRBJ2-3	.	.	TGTGCCAGCAGTTCAGACCAGGTGGTAAAACGAGATACGCAGTATTTT	CASSSDQVVKRDTQYF
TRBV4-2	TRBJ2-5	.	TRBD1	TGTGCCAGCAGCCAAGATCTCGGGACAGGCGAGACCCAGTACTTC	CASSQDLGTGETQYF
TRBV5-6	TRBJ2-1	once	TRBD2	TGTGCCAGCAGCTTTAGCGGGAGGGCAGACAATGAGCAGTTCTTC	CASSFSGRADNEQFF
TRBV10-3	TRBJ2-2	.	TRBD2	TGTGCCATCCAGCGGGGAAACACCGGGGAGCTGTTTTTT	CAIQRGNTGELFF
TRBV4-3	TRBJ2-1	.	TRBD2	TGCGCCAGCAGCCAAGCGTACGGGAGGGCCACTGAGCAGTTCTTC	CASSQAYGRATEQFF
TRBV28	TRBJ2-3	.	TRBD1	TGTGCCAGCAGTTCCCTTCGGGGCAGGGGGCTTGGAGATACGCAGTATTTT	CASSSLRGRGLGDTQYF
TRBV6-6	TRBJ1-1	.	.	TGTGCCAGCAGTTACGAAGGACAGAACACTGAAGCTTTCTTT	CASSYEGQNTEAFF
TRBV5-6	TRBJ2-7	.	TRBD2	TGTGCCAGCAGCCCGGGACTAGCGTCCTACGAGCAGTACTTC	CASSPGLASYEQYF
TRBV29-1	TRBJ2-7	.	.	TGCAGCGTTGTATTGGGAGGGGGAGTTACTTACGAGCAGTACTTC	CSVVLGGGVTYEQYF
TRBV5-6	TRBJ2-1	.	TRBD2	TGTGCCAGCAGCACGTTAGCGGGAGGGGATGAGCAGTTCTTC	CASSTLAGGDEQFF
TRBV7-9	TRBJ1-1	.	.	TGTGCCAGCAGTTCGGTCCTGAACACTGAAGCTTTCTTT	CASSSVLNTEAFF
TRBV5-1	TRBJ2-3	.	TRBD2	TGCGCCAGCAGCGCCGGACTAGCGGAGGGCGGAGATACGCAGTATTTT	CASSAGLAEGGDTQYF
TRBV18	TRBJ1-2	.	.	TGTGCCAGCTCCCCATCCGAGGATTATGGCTACACCTTC	CASSPSEDYGYTF
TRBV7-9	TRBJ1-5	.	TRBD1	TGTGCCAGCAGCCTCGGACAGGGAGCCTCCAATCAGCCCCAGCATTTT	CASSLGQGASNQPQHF